One and the same sample provided the 4 T cell receptor beta chains below, sequenced in a study of blood T cell repertoires in COVID-19. Produced via immunoSEQ multiplex PCR; TCRdb's table is partial and in-frame only. In the table there are roughly 270,000 clones, around 85% of which are singletons. Material for sequencing was PBMCs or T cells enriched from blood (not recorded which). Every receptor here comes from a woman aged 50 to 65 who had recovered from COVID-19.

This clone is a singleton in its sample. The chain links TRBV7-9 to TRBJ2-7; D might be TRBD1 (6 bases). The CDR3 length is 15 residues. Looked up from germline, CDR1 is SEHNR and CDR2 is FQNEAQ (reference sequence). The germline V and J ends were trimmed by 1 base and 1 base, with 11 bases remaining between them. CDR3: CASSLEQGRSYEQYF. As DNA, the CDR3 is TGTGCCAGCAGCTTAGAACAGGGTAGGTCCTACGAGCAGTACTTC.

This clone turned up a few times. The chain combines TRBV27 with TRBJ2-3; 8 positions match TRBD1. Trimming removed 0 bases from V and 2 bases from J; junction bases left unmatched: 7. Per the germline V gene, CDR1 is MNHEY and CDR2 is SMNVEV (reference sequence). The CDR3 extends over 17 amino acids. CDR3 loop: CASSLSVTGDDTDTQYF. The CDR3 DNA reads TGTGCCAGCAGTTTATCCGTGACAGGGGACGACACAGATACGCAGTATTTT.

The chain employs TRBV5-8 and TRBJ1-2; no clear D gene. Between the trimmed V and J ends, which lost 2 bases and 5 bases, there was a span of 19 bases. CDR1 is SGHTS and CDR2 is YDEGEE in the germline V gene. The CDR3 spans 16 residues. Here the CDR3 DNA reads TGTGCCAGCAGCTTAAACCCGGGAGAGGGCTCATATGGCTACACCTTC. It is translated as CASSLNPGEGSYGYTF.

The genes are TRBV5-4 and TRBJ1-2, with 10 nucleotides matching TRBD1. CDR1 and CDR2 from the germline V gene are SGHNT and YYREEE (reference sequence). This CDR3 has 15 residues. Germline trimming cut 4 bases from V and 5 bases from J; bases unmatched to any gene: 8. CDR3 nucleotide sequence: TGTGCCAGCAGCCCGGGGGGACAGGGGCTTTATGGCTACACCTTC. Amino acid sequence: CASSPGGQGLYGYTF.